This T cell receptor (beta chain) was documented in a study of blood T cell repertoires in COVID-19. The table came from immunoSEQ multiplex PCR; TCRdb's copy has only in-frame clones and leaves some out. Here the sample spans around 300,000 clones, under 90% being singletons. Germline CDR1 is SEHNR and CDR2 is FQNEAQ (reference sequence). Trimming cost V 2 bases and J 1 base, with 11 bases left between them. The CDR3 sequence is 15 residues long. This sequence was found in a woman aged 40 to 49 who had recovered from COVID-19. The chain is built from TRBV7-9 and TRBJ2-5, with a tentative D call TRBD1 (5 bases). Sequenced material: peripheral blood. As DNA, the CDR3 is TGTGCCAGCAGCTTACAGGGCCAGACCCAAGAGACCCAGTACTTC. Its protein product is CASSLQGQTQETQYF.